One and the same sample provided the 23 T cell receptor beta chains below, sequenced in a study of blood T cell repertoires in COVID-19. Assay: immunoSEQ multiplex PCR; the TCRdb copy retains only in-frame clones and omits some. This table has 70,000 or so clones, 78% appearing once. Sample: peripheral blood. These receptors were taken from a human donor in a cohort sampled during active COVID-19.

The chain combines TRBV28 with TRBJ1-2; 7 bases match TRBD1. V gave up 1 base and J gave up 4 bases; unmatched junction bases: 9. Germline V gene data show CDR1 as MDHEN and CDR2 as SYDVKM. This CDR3 contains 16 residues. CDR3 bases: TGTGCCAGCAGTTTATTAGGACCCGGGGACAGCTATGGCTACACCTTC. Protein: CASSLLGPGDSYGYTF.

V is TRBV18 and J is TRBJ1-2, with TRBD1 as a possible D gene (6 bases). In germline, CDR1 is KGHSH, CDR2 LQKENI. With 5 bases removed from V and 4 bases from J, the gap between germline ends came to 20 bases. This CDR3 region has 16 residues. The CDR3 DNA is TGTGCCAGCTCAGCCGGGATTACAGGGTATGGCTATGGCTACACCTTC. This gives the protein CASSAGITGYGYGYTF.

The gene calls are TRBV6-1 and TRBJ1-1, with 10 positions matching TRBD1. Per germline, CDR1 MNHNS and CDR2 SASEGT. J was trimmed by 4 bases and V by 4 bases; bases with no gene match: 9. The CDR3 has 16 residues. This CDR3 reads CASSAQTGGAGTEAFF. The CDR3 DNA follows: TGTGCCAGCAGTGCCCAGACAGGGGGCGCCGGCACTGAAGCTTTCTTT.

V usage is TRBV19 and J usage is TRBJ2-2, with D maybe TRBD1 (6 bases). Trimming left V 7 bases short and J 5 bases short, with 14 bases between. The CDR3 consists of 14 residues. The germline gives CDR1 LNHDA, CDR2 SQIVND (reference sequence). The CDR3 DNA reads TGTGCCAGTAAAACCGGGACAAGGACCGGGGAGCTGTTTTTT. Residues: CASKTGTRTGELFF.

The gene calls are TRBV5-1 and TRBJ2-3, with 10 nucleotides matching TRBD2. Germline V CDR1 and CDR2: SGHRS, YFSETQ. Trimming took 4 bases from V and 6 from J; bases not matched to a gene: 14. The CDR3 runs to 17 residues. CDR3 DNA: TGCGCCAGCAGCCTAGGCATTGGTAGCGGGGGGCAGGATACGCAGTATTTT. Encoded protein: CASSLGIGSGGQDTQYF.

The CDR3: CASILRDRSYEQYF. CDR3 coding DNA: TGTGCCAGCATCCTCCGGGACAGATCCTACGAGCAGTACTTC. The chain has TRBV2 and TRBJ2-7; 7 bases match TRBD1. The J segment lost 1 base and the V segment lost 7 bases, leaving 7 bases of the junction unmatched. The germline CDR1 and CDR2 sequences are SNHLY and FYNNEI. The CDR3 runs to 14 residues.

This clone was found once. The V call is TRBV6-5, the J call TRBJ2-1, with TRBD2 matching 14 bases. The CDR3 runs to 15 residues. With V trimmed by 2 bases and J by 7 bases, 1 base remained unmatched. Germline assignment: CDR1 MNHEY and CDR2 SVGAGI. The CDR3 is CASSYRTSGRNEQFF. In nucleotides, the CDR3 is TGTGCCAGCAGTTACCGGACTAGCGGGAGGAATGAGCAGTTCTTC.

The V gene is TRBV6-5, the J gene TRBJ2-1, with D perhaps matching TRBD2 (7 bases). The CDR3 runs 14 residues. The germline CDR1 and CDR2 sequences are MNHEY and SVGAGI. V was shortened by 6 bases and J by 3 bases, with 12 bases between the two germline ends. The CDR3 here is CASRGGRDYNEQFF. DNA for the CDR3: TGTGCCAGCAGGGGGGGGCGGGACTACAATGAGCAGTTCTTC.

Many counts were recorded for this clone. In DNA form, the CDR3 reads TGTGCCTGGGGCCGGGACATCTGGGACACTGAAGCTTTCTTT. Its protein product is CAWGRDIWDTEAFF. The chain recombines TRBV30 with TRBJ1-1; D is perhaps TRBD1 (6 bases). Germline CDR1 and CDR2: GTSNPN and SVGIG (reference sequence). With 5 bases removed from V and 3 bases from J, the gap between germline ends came to 16 bases. The CDR3 sequence is 14 residues long.

This clone was seen only once. The V gene is TRBV5-4, the J gene TRBJ1-4; 10 nucleotides match TRBD1. CDR1 is SGHNT and CDR2 is YYREEE in the germline V gene (reference sequence). CDR3 length equals 15 residues. J lost 5 bases, V lost 0 bases, and 1 base had no gene match. The CDR3 spells CASSLGDRGNEKLFF. CDR3 nucleotide sequence: TGTGCCAGCAGCTTGGGGGACAGGGGAAATGAAAAACTGTTTTTT.

The gene calls are TRBV30 and TRBJ2-5, with 9 bases identical to TRBD1. V lost 5 bases and J lost 5; bases outside the gene matches: 6. Germline V gives CDR1 GTSNPN, CDR2 SVGIG (reference sequence). CDR3 length equals 13 residues. The DNA of the CDR3 is TGTGCCTGGGAAACAGGGGGCGACGAGACCCAGTACTTC. Protein product: CAWETGGDETQYF.

The CDR3 loop reads CASSPEREVTDTQYF. CDR3 in DNA: TGTGCCAGCTCACCAGAGCGGGAAGTCACAGATACGCAGTATTTT. This chain uses TRBV18 with TRBJ2-3; TRBD2 aligns across 7 bases. The CDR3 covers 15 residues. V dropped 2 bases and J dropped 2; count of bases not matched to a gene: 4. CDR1 KGHSH and CDR2 LQKENI come from the germline V gene.

The chain joins TRBV5-1 to TRBJ2-7, with 8 bases fitting TRBD2. This CDR3 is 15 amino acids long. Germline V gene sequence: CDR1 SGHRS, CDR2 YFSETQ. Trimming removed 4 bases from V and 4 bases from J; junction bases left unmatched: 10. CDR3 residues: CASSARTSSDYEQYF. In DNA, the CDR3 is TGCGCCAGCAGCGCGAGGACTAGCTCTGATTACGAGCAGTACTTC. The variable domain in full, with the rest retrieved from reference TRBV5-1 and TRBJ2-7, is KAGVTQTPRYLIKTRGQQVTLSCSPISGHRSVSWYQQTPGQGLQFLFEYFSETQRNKGNFPGRFSGRQFSNSRSEMNVSTLELGDSALYLCASSARTSSDYEQYFGPGTRLTVT.

The chain is built from TRBV5-1 and TRBJ2-5; D gene ambiguous. Germline loops: CDR1 SGHRS, CDR2 YFSETQ. V was cut by 0 bases and J by 1 base, with 10 bases left in between. The CDR3 runs to 15 residues. The CDR3 coding sequence is TGCGCCAGCAGCTTGGGGCAGAGAGGCCAAGAGACCCAGTACTTC. Protein product: CASSLGQRGQETQYF.

This chain links TRBV7-9 with TRBJ1-5, with TRBD1 matching 10 bases. V gave up 5 bases and J gave up 0 bases; unmatched junction bases: 7. Germline loops: CDR1 SEHNR, CDR2 FQNEAQ (reference sequence). The CDR3 loop spans 17 amino acids. The CDR3 sequence: CASSPGTGAYSNQPQHF. DNA for the CDR3: TGTGCCAGCAGCCCAGGGACAGGGGCGTATAGCAATCAGCCCCAGCATTTT.

This clone showed up just once. The chain recombines TRBV27 with TRBJ2-1, with 11 bases identical to TRBD2. Trimming removed 3 bases from V and 0 bases from J; junction bases left unmatched: 19. The CDR3 has 22 amino acids. Per germline, CDR1 MNHEY and CDR2 SMNVEV (reference sequence). The CDR3 DNA is TGTGCCAGCAGTTTTCAGCCCAGGAGGGGCGGACTAGCGGGCAGCTCCTACAATGAGCAGTTCTTC. This encodes CASSFQPRRGGLAGSSYNEQFF.

The chain employs TRBV10-1 and TRBJ2-2; the D gene is possibly TRBD1 (5 bases). The germline V gene has CDR1 WNHNN and CDR2 SYGVQD (reference sequence). Trimming left V 3 bases short and J 2 bases short, with 10 bases between. CDR3 size: 15 residues. The chain's CDR3 is CASSDGALNTGELFF. As DNA, the CDR3 is TGCGCCAGCAGTGATGGGGCCTTAAACACCGGGGAGCTGTTTTTT.

This clone was seen many times. CDR3 loop: CASSILVGNEQFF. CDR3 bases: TGTGCCAGTAGTATTCTAGTAGGCAATGAGCAGTTCTTC. V usage is TRBV19 and J usage is TRBJ2-1, with D uncertain. Germline V gives CDR1 LNHDA, CDR2 SQIVND (reference sequence). Trimming pared 3 bases from V and 6 bases from J, leaving 9 bases between. The CDR3 is 13 amino acids.

The V and J genes are TRBV12-5 and TRBJ2-1, with 7 bases that match TRBD2. CDR1 and CDR2 (germline): LGHNT, FRNRAP. The V segment lost 7 bases and the J segment 5 bases; nucleotides outside the gene matches: 11. The CDR3 runs to 15 residues. The CDR3 DNA follows: TGTGCTAGTGCAATGGTACTGGGGGGGGACAATGAGCAGTTCTTC. Translated, it gives CASAMVLGGDNEQFF.

This rearrangement joins TRBV5-4 to TRBJ2-7, with D tentatively TRBD1 (6 bases). The V gene's germline CDR1 is SGHNT and CDR2 YYREEE (reference sequence). The ends were cut back, 4 bases at V and 3 bases at J, with 14 bases in the middle. The length of the CDR3 is 14 residues. The CDR3 DNA follows: TGTGCCAGCAGCGCACAGGGACGGAGCTACGAGCAGTACTTC. This sequence encodes CASSAQGRSYEQYF.

The chain recombines TRBV6-5 with TRBJ2-5; a possible D gene is TRBD1 (6 bases). Trimming shortened V by 6 bases and J by 1 base, and 12 bases separated the two germline ends. The germline V gene has CDR1 MNHEY and CDR2 SVGAGI. The CDR3 spans 14 residues. CDR3 protein: CASRHTGIQETQYF. As DNA, the CDR3 is TGTGCCAGCAGACACACAGGGATCCAAGAGACCCAGTACTTC.

The chain joins TRBV2 to TRBJ2-5; 16 bases are shared with TRBD2. Germline V gives CDR1 SNHLY, CDR2 FYNNEI. The CDR3 contains 19 residues. The V segment lost 6 bases and the J segment 2 bases; nucleotides outside the gene matches: 12. The CDR3 DNA reads TGTGCCAGCAGGCTGGGACTAGCGGGAGGGGAACCCACGCAAGAGACCCAGTACTTC. This translates into CASRLGLAGGEPTQETQYF. The whole variable domain, remainder taken from reference TRBV2 and TRBJ2-5, is EPEVTQTPSHQVTQMGQEVILRCVPISNHLYFYWYRQILGQKVEFLVSFYNNEISEKSEIFDDQFSVERPDGSNFTLKIRSTKLEDSAMYFCASRLGLAGGEPTQETQYFGPGTRLLVL.

The chain links TRBV3-1 (or the pseudogene TRBV3-2) to TRBJ1-3, with D maybe TRBD1 (5 bases). CDR1 is LGHDT, CDR2 YNNKEL, per germline (reference sequence). Trimming left V 3 bases short and J 2 bases short, with 14 bases between. CDR3 size: 16 residues. The CDR3 reads CASSHPGHTAGNTIYF. DNA of the CDR3: TGTGCCAGCAGCCACCCTGGACATACGGCTGGAAACACCATATATTTT.